This T cell receptor (beta chain) was profiled in a study of shared clonotypes between healthy human individuals. Study background: Donors had three CD4 naive, three CD4 memory, two CD8 naive and one CD8 memory plate apiece.

Genomic DNA belonging to each subset was distributed in equal measure over several immunoSEQ plates. TCRdb's table, derived via immunoSEQ multiplex PCR, lists solely in-frame clones and lacks some. Of roughly 1.5 million clones in the sample, 95% to 99% were seen once. Germline loops: CDR1 MNHEY, CDR2 SVGAGI. The CDR3 is 15 amino acids. Trimming at V came to 7 bases and at J to 8 bases, leaving 11 bases not matched to a gene. The clonotype comes from a man in his thirties or forties in good health. The gene calls are TRBV6-5 and TRBJ1-2; TRBD1 matches 12 bases. The sequencing sample was made of naive CD4+ T cells sorted from blood. Regarding subset: CD45RA+ positively selected. The CDR3 reads CASIKPGQGAEGYTF. CDR3 in DNA: TGTGCCAGCATTAAGCCGGGACAGGGGGCGGAGGGCTACACCTTC.